This TCR beta chain was documented in a study of beta chain features in type 1 diabetes. Study observations and caveats: People with Type 1 diabetes carried modestly yet significantly shorter TCRB CDR3s in all four CD4+ subsets.

Expressed TCRB transcripts were sequenced because the entire RNA isolate underwent reverse transcription. Some clones are missing from TCRdb's copy, which holds only in-frame ones; the method was immunoSEQ multiplex PCR. Of over 200,000 clones detected, around 9.9% appear once; the ten largest clones hold 0.017%. Remarks on this clone: Its cognate antigen is unknown.

The receptor comes from a man aged 25 to 40 with type 1 diabetes. The sequenced material came from naive CD4+ T cells from blood.

The CDR3 loop is CASRLDLRRTQYF. CDR3 DNA sequence: TGTGCCAGCAGACTAGACCTCCGCAGGACCCAGTACTTC. The rearrangement uses TRBV11-2 and TRBJ2-5; D may be TRBD2 (5 bases). The CDR3 consists of 13 residues. The germline V gene has CDR1 SGHAT and CDR2 FQNNGV. Trimming removed 6 bases from V and 7 bases from J, with 15 bases in between.